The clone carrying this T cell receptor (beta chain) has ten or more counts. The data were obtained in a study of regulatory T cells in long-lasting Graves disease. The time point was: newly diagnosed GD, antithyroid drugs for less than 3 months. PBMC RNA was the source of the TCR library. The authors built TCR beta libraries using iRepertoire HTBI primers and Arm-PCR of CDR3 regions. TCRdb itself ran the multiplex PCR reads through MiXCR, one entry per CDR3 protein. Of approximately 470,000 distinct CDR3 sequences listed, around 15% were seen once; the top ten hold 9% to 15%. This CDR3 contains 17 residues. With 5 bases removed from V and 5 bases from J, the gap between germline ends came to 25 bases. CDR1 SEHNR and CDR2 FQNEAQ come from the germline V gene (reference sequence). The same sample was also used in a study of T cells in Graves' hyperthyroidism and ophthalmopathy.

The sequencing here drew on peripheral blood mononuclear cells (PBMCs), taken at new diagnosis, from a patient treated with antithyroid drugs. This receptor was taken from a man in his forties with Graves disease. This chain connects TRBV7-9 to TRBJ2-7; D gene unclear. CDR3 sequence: CASSPARASTSTHEQYF. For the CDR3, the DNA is TGTGCCAGCAGCCCCGCTAGGGCCTCTACCTCAACCCACGAGCAGTACTTC.